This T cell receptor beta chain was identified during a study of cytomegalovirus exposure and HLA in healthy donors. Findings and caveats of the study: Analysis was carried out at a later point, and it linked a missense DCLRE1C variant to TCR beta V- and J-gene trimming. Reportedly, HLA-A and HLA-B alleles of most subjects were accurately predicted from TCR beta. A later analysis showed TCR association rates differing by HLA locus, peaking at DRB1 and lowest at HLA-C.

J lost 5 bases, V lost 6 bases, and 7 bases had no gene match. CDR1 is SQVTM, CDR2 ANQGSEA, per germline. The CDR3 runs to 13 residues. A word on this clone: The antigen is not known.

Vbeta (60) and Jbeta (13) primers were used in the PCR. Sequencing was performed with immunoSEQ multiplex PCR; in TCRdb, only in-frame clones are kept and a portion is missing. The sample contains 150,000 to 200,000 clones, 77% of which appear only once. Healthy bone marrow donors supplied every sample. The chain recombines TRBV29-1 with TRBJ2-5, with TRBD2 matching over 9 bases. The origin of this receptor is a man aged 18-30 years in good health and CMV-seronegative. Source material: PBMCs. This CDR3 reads CSVAGGPGETQYF. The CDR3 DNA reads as TGCAGCGTAGCGGGGGGCCCGGGGGAGACCCAGTACTTC.